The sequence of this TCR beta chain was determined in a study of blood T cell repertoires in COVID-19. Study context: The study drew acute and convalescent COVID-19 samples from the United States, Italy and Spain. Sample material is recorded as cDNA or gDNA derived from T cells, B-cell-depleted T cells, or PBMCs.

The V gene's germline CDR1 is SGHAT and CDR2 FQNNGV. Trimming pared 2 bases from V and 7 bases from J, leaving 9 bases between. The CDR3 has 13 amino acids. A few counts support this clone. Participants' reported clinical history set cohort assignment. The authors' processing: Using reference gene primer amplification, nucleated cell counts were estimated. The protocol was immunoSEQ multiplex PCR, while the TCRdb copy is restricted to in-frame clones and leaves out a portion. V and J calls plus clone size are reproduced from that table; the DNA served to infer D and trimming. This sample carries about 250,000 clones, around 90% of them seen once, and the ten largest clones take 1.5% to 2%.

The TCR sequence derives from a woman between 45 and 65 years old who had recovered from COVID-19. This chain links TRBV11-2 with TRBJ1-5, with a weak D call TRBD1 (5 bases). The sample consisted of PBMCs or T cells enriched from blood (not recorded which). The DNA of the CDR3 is TGTGCCAGCAGCTTACCGGGGGGACAGCCCCAGCATTTT. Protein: CASSLPGGQPQHF.